A selection of T cell receptor beta chains follows, all from one sample in a study of T cell repertoires in cytomegalovirus infection. TCRdb re-called the reads with MiXCR, one entry per CDR3 protein. The sample carries around 450,000 distinct CDR3 sequences, roughly 10% recorded once. Material: PBMCs. The receptor source for this set is a human donor in good health (CMV status not recorded). Some clones in this sample may be carry-over from other donors' samples. CDR3s include the opening cysteine and the closing phenylalanine or tryptophan. D genes are given only for firm matches. The size of a clone is reported for some rows only, either as once, few or many, or as a class for expanded clones.

- TRBJ2-7 TRBV27 - TGTGCCACCATGGGCACATCCTCCTACGAGCAGTACTTC CATMGTSSYEQYF
TRBD1 TRBJ2-5 TRBV29-1 - TGCAGCATCGACAGGGGGCAGGGAGAGACCCAGTACTTC CSIDRGQGETQYF
TRBD1 TRBJ1-2 TRBV20-1 few TGCAGTGCTAGTCAGGGACAGAACTATGGCTACACCTTC CSASQGQNYGYTF
- TRBJ1-3 TRBV7-9 - TGTGCCAGCAGCTCCGGGGGGCCACTCTCTGGAAACACCATATATTTT CASSSGGPLSGNTIYF
- TRBJ2-3 TRBV7-9 - TGTGCCAGCAGCCTCGGGACAATTCCAGATACGCAGTATTTT CASSLGTIPDTQYF
- TRBJ2-1 TRBV25-1 many TGTGCCAGCAAGTGGCGAAATGAGCAGTTCTTC CASKWRNEQFF
TRBD2 TRBJ2-1 TRBV12-5 many TGTGCTAGTGGTTTGACAAGCGGGAGATATAATGAGCAGTTCTTC CASGLTSGRYNEQFF
- TRBJ2-6 TRBV14 few TGTGCCAGCAGCCTCCGAGGGGCCAACGTCCTGACTTTC CASSLRGANVLTF
- TRBJ1-2 TRBV29-1 few TGCAGCGTAAAGACGTTCGATGGCTACACCTTC CSVKTFDGYTF
- TRBJ1-5 TRBV5-1 - TGCGCCAGCAGCTTCACAGGTTTAAGGAATCAGCCCCAGCATTTT CASSFTGLRNQPQHF
- TRBJ1-3 TRBV7-8 many TGTGCCAGCAGCCCGGGAGGCTCTGGAAACACCATATATTTT CASSPGGSGNTIYF
- TRBJ2-2 TRBV15 many TGTGCCACCAGCAGAGCGCGCGGGGTTAACACCGGGGAGCTGTTTTTT CATSRARGVNTGELFF
TRBD1 TRBJ1-5 TRBV11-2 many TGTGCCAGCAGCTTATGGGGCGGACAGGGGGCCAATCAGCCCCAGCATTTT CASSLWGGQGANQPQHF
- TRBJ1-2 TRBV6-1 many TGTGCCAGCAGTGAAGCAGTGGGAGGTAACTATGGCTACACCTTC CASSEAVGGNYGYTF
- TRBJ1-1 TRBV18 many TGTGCCAGCTCACCGACCGCAGGGGCTTCGACCATGAACACTGAAGCTTTCTTT CASSPTAGASTMNTEAFF
TRBD2 TRBJ2-1 TRBV29-1 - TGCAGCGCTGTACTAGCGGGGGGCCACAATGAGCAGTTCTTC CSAVLAGGHNEQFF
TRBD1 TRBJ2-2 TRBV29-1 few TGCAGCGCAGGGGCCGGGACAGGGAACACCGGGGAGCTGTTTTTT CSAGAGTGNTGELFF
- TRBJ2-1 TRBV27 many TGTGCCAGCAAAAGTCAGCTAAAGAGGAATGAGCAGTTCTTC CASKSQLKRNEQFF
- TRBJ2-1 TRBV6-2/TRBV6-3 few TGTGCCAGCAGTTATCGGAGGGACAGATACAATGAGCAGTTCTTC CASSYRRDRYNEQFF
- TRBJ2-3 TRBV2 many TGTGCCAGCAGTGTATCGCGAGGGGAGACAGATACGCAGTATTTT CASSVSRGETDTQYF
- TRBJ2-7 TRBV6-5 - TGTGCCAGCAGTTACTCACAGAGTTACGAGCAGTACTTC CASSYSQSYEQYF
- TRBJ1-3 TRBV28 few TGTGCCAGCAGTCTTGCCGGGGCGTCTGGAAACACCATATATTTT CASSLAGASGNTIYF
- TRBJ1-2 TRBV6-5 many TGTGCCAGCATTTACCGGGACATCCGATACTATGGCTACACCTTC CASIYRDIRYYGYTF
- TRBJ2-7 TRBV7-7 many TGTGCCAGCAGCTGCCAGACTAGGGATAAGCTCTACGAGCAGTACTTC CASSCQTRDKLYEQYF
TRBD1 TRBJ1-1 TRBV20-1 many TGCAGTGCAACAACAGGGGAGGTTGAAGCTTTCTTT CSATTGEVEAFF
- TRBJ2-4 TRBV7-6 many TGTGCCAGCAGCAAAACAGAAGCCAAAAACATTCAGTACTTC CASSKTEAKNIQYF
- TRBJ1-1 TRBV28 many TGTGCCAGCAGTCCCGCCCGGACAGCGGGGGACACTGAAGCTTTCTTT CASSPARTAGDTEAFF
TRBD1 TRBJ2-7 TRBV6-1 many TGTGCCAGCAGTGAAGCCCCGGACAGGATTACCTACGAGCAGTACTTC CASSEAPDRITYEQYF